The rows below give T cell receptor beta chains drawn from one sample of a study of shared clonotypes between healthy human individuals. The data were produced by immunoSEQ multiplex PCR, yet TCRdb's version contains in-frame clones alone and is incomplete. The sample lists roughly 1,000,000 clones, approximately 80% seen once, with around 0.61% in the top ten. What was sequenced was memory CD4+ T cells from PBMCs. Receptor source: a man younger than 30 in good health. Some clones in this sample may be carry-over from other donors' samples. The CDR3 runs from the conserved cysteine through the conserved F or W. A D gene is named only where the DNA matches it firmly. Clone size is given for some rows only: seen once, a few or many times, or a class if the clone is expanded.

J gene | clone size | V gene | CDR3 length | D gene | CDR3 DNA | CDR3 protein
TRBJ2-7 | - | TRBV6-5 | 13 | - | TGTGCCAGCAGAATTGGACAGGGAGGGGAGCAGTACTTC | CASRIGQGGEQYF
TRBJ2-7 | many | TRBV5-1 | 15 | TRBD1 | TGCGCCAGCAGCTTGGGCCGGACAGGAACCTACGAGCAGTACTTC | CASSLGRTGTYEQYF
TRBJ1-5 | - | TRBV5-5 | 16 | - | TGTGCCAGCAGCCCAACCGGGACGGTGAGCAATCAGCCCCAGCATTTT | CASSPTGTVSNQPQHF
TRBJ2-5 | - | TRBV11-2 | 13 | - | TGTGCCAGCAGCTTAGTCGGAAGGGAGACCCAGTACTTC | CASSLVGRETQYF
TRBJ1-5 | - | TRBV18 | 14 | - | TGTGCCAGCTCACCGCAGGGTTTATTTCAGCCCCAGCATTTT | CASSPQGLFQPQHF
TRBJ1-1 | - | TRBV28 | 15 | - | TGTGCCAGCAGTTTATTCCCAAGACCGAACACTGAAGCTTTCTTT | CASSLFPRPNTEAFF
TRBJ2-3 | - | TRBV14 | 15 | - | TGTGCCAGCAGCCATCTGGCAGGGAATAAAGATACGCAGTATTTT | CASSHLAGNKDTQYF
TRBJ1-1 | few | TRBV5-1 | 14 | - | TGCGCCAGCAGCTTGGGAGGGTTGGCCACTGAAGCTTTCTTT | CASSLGGLATEAFF
TRBJ2-2 | - | TRBV7-2 | 13 | - | TGTGCCAGCAGCCCCATGTTGGGCGGGGAGCTGTTTTTT | CASSPMLGGELFF
TRBJ2-7 | - | TRBV4-1 | 13 | - | TGCGCCAGCAGCCAAGATCAGGGGCGAGAGCAGTACTTC | CASSQDQGREQYF
TRBJ2-5 | - | TRBV6-5 | 14 | TRBD1 | TGTGCCAGCAGTTCCCAGGGGGCTTCAGAGACCCAGTACTTC | CASSSQGASETQYF
TRBJ2-5 | few | TRBV18 | 15 | - | TGTGCCAGCTCACTCATCAGGGGGGCGGAGGAGACCCAGTACTTC | CASSLIRGAEETQYF
TRBJ2-1 | - | TRBV6-1 | 15 | TRBD1 | TGTGCCAGCAGTGAGAGGACAGGGTTCTACAATGAGCAGTTCTTC | CASSERTGFYNEQFF
TRBJ2-7 | - | TRBV28 | 15 | - | TGTGCCAGCAAAACCTGGGGCGGGTCCTCCTACGAGCAGTACTTC | CASKTWGGSSYEQYF
TRBJ1-3 | - | TRBV7-9 | 17 | - | TGTGCCCTAGATGGGGGCAGCTATTCCTACTCTGGAAACACCATATATTTT | CALDGGSYSYSGNTIYF
TRBJ2-3 | - | TRBV7-8 | 17 | - | TGTGCCAGCAGCTTACGGCGGATTCGTGCTAGCACAGATACGCAGTATTTT | CASSLRRIRASTDTQYF
TRBJ2-1 | once | TRBV7-9 | 14 | - | TGTGCCAGCAGCTTGGGACGGGAATACAATGAGCAGTTCTTC | CASSLGREYNEQFF
TRBJ2-7 | - | TRBV6-1 | 14 | TRBD1 | TGTGCCAGCAGACCGGGACAGGGACACTACGAGCAGTACTTC | CASRPGQGHYEQYF
TRBJ2-7 | - | TRBV6-5 | 15 | - | TGTGCCAGCAGTTACTCGGTAAAACCCGCCTACGAGCAGTACTTC | CASSYSVKPAYEQYF
TRBJ2-5 | many | TRBV30 | 13 | TRBD1 | TGTGCCTGGAGTGCTACAGGGGGGCAGACCCAGTACTTC | CAWSATGGQTQYF
TRBJ2-5 | - | TRBV6-5 | 13 | - | TGTGCCAGTCGTCAAGGGGGACGAGAGACCCAGTACTTC | CASRQGGRETQYF
TRBJ2-7 | - | TRBV10-3 | 13 | - | TGTGCCATCAGTGAAAGGACTTTCTACGAGCAGTACTTC | CAISERTFYEQYF
TRBJ2-7 | - | TRBV2 | 14 | - | TGTGCCAGATCCGGGACATCTTTATCCTACGAGCAGTACTTC | CARSGTSLSYEQYF